Following are 17 T cell receptor beta chains from one sample sequenced in a study of blood T cell repertoires in COVID-19. Profiling relied on immunoSEQ multiplex PCR, and the TCRdb table lists in-frame clones only, not all of them. The table records around 290,000 clones, around 90% of them present only once. The specimen was PBMCs or T cells enriched from blood (not recorded which). These receptors came from a woman aged 40 to 50 who had recovered from COVID-19.

V gene TRBV29-1 combines with J gene TRBJ1-3; D call uncertain. CDR1 SQVTM and CDR2 ANQGSEA come from the germline V gene. Trimming pared 4 bases from V and 0 bases from J, leaving 16 bases between. The CDR3 length is 16 residues. The CDR3 DNA reads TGCAGCGTTGCCCTGTTAGCGGACCACTCTGGAAACACCATATATTTT. It yields the protein CSVALLADHSGNTIYF.

The V and J genes are TRBV3-1 (or the pseudogene TRBV3-2) and TRBJ2-2, with 8 bases that match TRBD2. The CDR3 sequence is 16 residues long. The junction had 4 bases not matched to a gene; V was cut back by 0 bases and J by 4 bases. CDR1 and CDR2 from the germline V gene are LGHDT and YNNKEL (reference sequence). CDR3: CASSQDSGRGTGELFF. CDR3 nucleotide sequence: TGTGCCAGCAGCCAAGATTCCGGGAGGGGCACCGGGGAGCTGTTTTTT.

The CDR3 nucleotides are TGTGCCAGCGGAACAGGGGTCGGAGATACGCAGTATTTT. It specifies CASGTGVGDTQYF. This chain links TRBV2 with TRBJ2-3; 7 bases align to TRBD1. The germline CDR1 and CDR2 sequences are SNHLY and FYNNEI. The CDR3 is 13 residues long. Unmatched junction bases numbered 7, after V lost 8 bases and J lost 5 bases.

The V call is TRBV6-5, the J call TRBJ1-6, with unresolved D. The CDR3 length is 15 residues. The germline V gene encodes CDR1 MNHEY and CDR2 SVGAGI. V was cut by 2 bases and J by 2 bases, with 7 bases left in between. This chain's CDR3 is CASSYGGTYNSPLHF. CDR3 sequence (DNA): TGTGCCAGCAGTTACGGCGGTACCTATAATTCACCCCTCCACTTT.

The chain combines TRBV15 with TRBJ1-1, with TRBD1 matching 7 bases. CDR3 size: 15 residues. V lost 2 bases, J lost 1 base, and 4 bases stayed unmatched. Per the germline V gene, CDR1 is LNHNV and CDR2 is YYDKDF (reference sequence). DNA for the CDR3: TGTGCCACCAGCAGATACCAGGGGGAGAACACTGAAGCTTTCTTT. It is translated as CATSRYQGENTEAFF.

This clone was seen only once. The CDR3 sequence: CASSRILQGGYGYTF. The CDR3 bases are TGCGCCAGCAGCCGGATCTTACAGGGTGGCTATGGCTACACCTTC. J is TRBJ1-2 and V is TRBV5-1; a possible D gene is TRBD1 (6 bases). Trimming stripped 4 bases from V and 4 bases from J, with 17 bases between. This CDR3 comprises 15 residues. Germline V gene data show CDR1 as SGHRS and CDR2 as YFSETQ.

This chain connects TRBV5-1 to TRBJ1-3; D may be TRBD1 (5 bases). Germline lookup yields CDR1 SGHRS and CDR2 YFSETQ. The CDR3 runs 16 residues. V lost 0 bases and J 2 bases, leaving 12 bases between the germline ends. CDR3: CASSLAVRGTGNTIYF. In DNA form, the CDR3 reads TGCGCCAGCAGCTTGGCCGTAAGGGGAACTGGAAACACCATATATTTT.

The rearrangement uses TRBV24-1 and TRBJ2-1, with TRBD2 matching 10 bases. CDR1 is KGHDR and CDR2 is SFDVKD in the germline V gene. The CDR3 loop spans 16 amino acids. The ends lost 4 bases at V and 4 bases at J; junction bases unmatched: 6. As DNA, the CDR3 is TGTGCCACCAGTGAGACCGGGACTAGCGAGTACAATGAGCAGTTCTTC. This translates into CATSETGTSEYNEQFF.

The chain recombines TRBV30 with TRBJ2-1; no clear D. The CDR3 sequence is 13 residues long. The V gene's germline CDR1 is GTSNPN and CDR2 SVGIG (reference sequence). Trimming took 3 bases from V and 6 from J, leaving 12 bases between them. The CDR3 reads CAWRPPIVNEQFF. The CDR3 DNA follows: TGTGCCTGGAGGCCCCCAATAGTCAATGAGCAGTTCTTC.

This chain connects TRBV7-2 to TRBJ1-5, with D maybe TRBD1 (6 bases). The V gene's germline CDR1 is SGHTA and CDR2 FQGNSA. V gave up 4 bases and J gave up 1 base, with 11 bases separating them. The CDR3 totals 15 residues. The CDR3 DNA is TGTGCCAGCAGCTCGGTACAGGGAAGCAATCAGCCCCAGCATTTT. Residues: CASSSVQGSNQPQHF.

The chain combines TRBV6-2 or TRBV6-3 with TRBJ2-7, with 10 bases aligning to TRBD2. The CDR3 is made up of 17 amino acids. V lost 2 bases to trimming and J lost 5 bases; unmatched junction nucleotides: 12. Germline V gene lookup returns CDR1 MNHEY and CDR2 SVGEGT. The CDR3 bases are TGTGCCAGCAGTTACGGCAAAGCGGGAGGGCCAAAAGACGAGCAGTACTTC. It is translated as CASSYGKAGGPKDEQYF.

This clone was counted once. The J gene is TRBJ2-7, the V gene TRBV2, with D possibly matching TRBD1 (6 bases). V gave up 6 bases and J gave up 7 bases, with 16 bases separating them. Germline loops: CDR1 SNHLY, CDR2 FYNNEI. The CDR3 runs 13 residues. The CDR3 is CASRMTGLGEQYF. The DNA of the CDR3 is TGTGCCAGCAGAATGACAGGCCTGGGGGAGCAGTACTTC.

This chain joins TRBV4-1 and TRBJ1-3; 12 bases line up with TRBD1. Germline CDR1 and CDR2: MGHRA and YSYEKL. CDR3 size: 19 residues. V trimming: 2 bases; J trimming: 7 bases; junction bases outside the gene matches: 15. This chain's CDR3 is CASSQTVARRDRGLNTIYF. The DNA of the CDR3 is TGCGCCAGCAGCCAAACAGTTGCACGCCGGGACAGGGGGCTGAACACCATATATTTT.

V is TRBV19 and J is TRBJ1-1; 7 bases agree with TRBD1. Germline-derived CDR1 and CDR2 are LNHDA and SQIVND (reference sequence). The CDR3 spans 14 residues. The V and J ends lost 9 bases and 1 base, in that order; junction bases with no gene match: 8. CDR3 nucleotides: TGTGCCAGCGGAAACAGGGGACCGAACACTGAAGCTTTCTTT. This encodes CASGNRGPNTEAFF.

The rearrangement uses TRBV4-1 and TRBJ1-4, with a weak D call TRBD1 (6 bases). V lost 4 bases to trimming and J lost 5 bases, with 14 bases between them. Germline CDR1 is MGHRA and CDR2 is YSYEKL. There are 15 residues in the CDR3. CDR3 in amino acids: CASSLVGALNEKLFF. Written as DNA, the CDR3 is TGCGCCAGCAGCCTTGTGGGGGCCCTCAATGAAAAACTGTTTTTT.

The rearrangement joins TRBV5-1 to TRBJ1-1, with a possible D match to TRBD1 (5 bases). V gave up 4 bases and J gave up 6 bases, with 16 bases separating them. The CDR3 loop spans 14 amino acids. CDR1 is SGHRS and CDR2 is YFSETQ in the germline V gene. Here the CDR3 reads CASSREAGRAEAFF. The CDR3 DNA reads TGCGCCAGCAGCAGGGAGGCAGGGCGAGCTGAAGCTTTCTTT.

The V gene is TRBV2, the J gene TRBJ1-5; no clear D gene. V was trimmed by 5 bases and J by 5 bases, leaving 10 bases between them. The germline V gene encodes CDR1 SNHLY and CDR2 FYNNEI. This CDR3 comprises 13 residues. Here the CDR3 reads CASSRQSHQPQHF. In nucleotides, the CDR3 is TGTGCCAGCAGTCGACAAAGTCATCAGCCCCAGCATTTT.